These 26 T cell receptor beta chains were sequenced from one sample in a study of OX40 agonist ivuxolimab in advanced cancers. Sequencing used immunoSEQ multiplex PCR; TCRdb keeps in-frame clones, though not all of them. This table has under 100,000 clones, approximately 82% appearing once. This sample comprised CD4+ or CD8+ T cells sorted from blood, obtained in a trial of the OX40 agonist ivuxolimab. The receptors originated from an adult with an advanced solid tumor such as melanoma, head and neck, liver or kidney cancer.

V is TRBV30 and J is TRBJ1-2; D not certain. V lost 0 bases and J lost 5, with 4 bases in between. CDR3 length: 11 residues. Germline V gene sequence: CDR1 GTSNPN, CDR2 SVGIG (reference sequence). The CDR3 region is CAWSVRYGYTF. The CDR3 DNA is TGTGCCTGGAGTGTAAGATATGGCTACACCTTC. Combining the CDR3 with reference TRBV30 and TRBJ1-2 gives the whole variable domain SQTIHQWPATLVQPVGSPLSLECTVEGTSNPNLYWYRQAAGRGLQLLFYSVGIGQISSEVPQNLSASRPQDRQFILSSKKLLLSDSGFYLCAWSVRYGYTFGSGTRLTVV.

The chain links TRBV12-5 to TRBJ1-3; D remains ambiguous. This CDR3 region has 17 residues. Germline V gene lookup returns CDR1 LGHNT and CDR2 FRNRAP. V gave up 1 base and J gave up 0 bases, with 13 bases separating them. CDR3 coding DNA: TGTGCTAGTGGTTTGGGGATCCTTTCTCTCTCTGGAAACACCATATATTTT. Residues: CASGLGILSLSGNTIYF.

The chain combines TRBV6-1 with TRBJ2-3; D assignment may be TRBD1 or TRBD2 (5 bases each). The CDR3 runs to 14 residues. Germline V gene lookup returns CDR1 MNHNS and CDR2 SASEGT. Trimming removed 4 bases from V and 4 bases from J, with 12 bases in between. The CDR3 region is CASSGSGTSDTQYF. CDR3 nucleotide sequence: TGTGCCAGCAGTGGATCCGGGACGTCAGATACGCAGTATTTT.

The chain carries TRBV5-1 and TRBJ2-1, with TRBD2 as a possible D gene (5 bases). V shed 4 bases and J shed 8 bases, with 7 bases lying between them. Germline V CDR1 and CDR2: SGHRS, YFSETQ. The length of the CDR3 is 11 residues. CDR3 protein: CASSRRDEQFF. CDR3 in DNA: TGCGCCAGCAGCCGGCGGGATGAGCAGTTCTTC.

The CDR3 bases are TGTGCCAGCTCACCACCTTCGGGACAGCTCTACGAGCAGTACTTC. Amino acid sequence: CASSPPSGQLYEQYF. This chain connects TRBV18 to TRBJ2-7; TRBD1 agrees at 7 bases. Germline-derived CDR1 and CDR2 are KGHSH and LQKENI. The length of the CDR3 is 15 residues. V dropped 0 bases and J dropped 3; count of bases not matched to a gene: 5.

V is TRBV18 and J is TRBJ1-6, with 8 bases matching TRBD1. V trimming: 5 bases; J trimming: 5 bases; junction bases outside the gene matches: 2. CDR3 length: 14 amino acids. Germline assignment: CDR1 KGHSH and CDR2 LQKENI. CDR3 sequence reads: CASSGTGDNSPLHF. The CDR3 region has the DNA TGTGCCAGCTCAGGGACAGGAGATAATTCACCCCTCCACTTT. Full variable domain (rest looked up from reference TRBV18 and TRBJ1-6): NAGVMQNPRHLVRRRGQEARLRCSPMKGHSHVYWYRQLPEEGLKFMVYLQKENIIDESGMPKERFSAEFPKEGPSILRIQQVVRGDSAAYFCASSGTGDNSPLHFGNGTRLTVT.

J is TRBJ2-5 and V is TRBV29-1, with TRBD1 matching over 9 bases. The CDR3 runs 17 residues. The V segment lost 3 bases and the J segment 6 bases; nucleotides outside the gene matches: 17. Germline V CDR1 and CDR2: SQVTM, ANQGSEA. The CDR3 region has the DNA TGCAGCGTTGACGGTTCAGTTGGGACAGGGACGGGCAAGACCCAGTACTTC. The encoded protein is CSVDGSVGTGTGKTQYF.

This clone has only a few counts. This chain uses TRBV7-2 with TRBJ2-3; the D is unclear. CDR1 SGHTA and CDR2 FQGNSA come from the germline V gene. The CDR3 sequence is 17 residues long. V was cut by 5 bases and J by 2 bases, with 20 bases left in between. This CDR3 is CASSHPPTILNTDTQYF. The CDR3 coding sequence is TGTGCCAGCAGCCACCCCCCAACGATATTAAACACAGATACGCAGTATTTT.

V usage is TRBV12-5 and J usage is TRBJ2-7; no firm D call. The CDR3 contains 12 residues. Trimming cost V 6 bases and J 1 base, with 7 bases left between them. CDR1 LGHNT and CDR2 FRNRAP come from the germline V gene. The CDR3 DNA reads TGTGCTAGTGGATCTGAGTCCTACGAGCAGTACTTC. Residues: CASGSESYEQYF.

As to this clone: The same CDR3 can be traced to other DNA sequences in this sample. The gene calls are TRBV5-1 and TRBJ2-7, with TRBD1 identical over 8 bases. Unmatched junction bases numbered 4, after V lost 0 bases and J lost 2 bases. Looked up from germline, CDR1 is SGHRS and CDR2 is YFSETQ. The CDR3 loop spans 15 amino acids. The CDR3 sequence: CASSLAGTGAYEQYF. The CDR3 DNA is TGCGCCAGCAGCTTGGCCGGGACAGGAGCCTACGAGCAGTACTTC. Looking up the rest from reference TRBV5-1 and TRBJ2-7 gives the full variable domain: KAGVTQTPRYLIKTRGQQVTLSCSPISGHRSVSWYQQTPGQGLQFLFEYFSETQRNKGNFPGRFSGRQFSNSRSEMNVSTLELGDSALYLCASSLAGTGAYEQYFGPGTRLTVT.

The gene calls are TRBV6-8 and TRBJ2-1; either TRBD1 or TRBD2 may supply D (5 bases each). The length of the CDR3 is 12 residues. V was shortened by 11 bases and J by 5 bases, with 13 bases between the two germline ends. Germline V CDR1 and CDR2: MNHGY, SAAAGT. CDR3 DNA sequence: TGTGCCCCTGGGGGTAGTGACAATGAGCAGTTCTTC. Its translation: CAPGGSDNEQFF.

V usage is TRBV5-4 and J usage is TRBJ2-5; possible D gene TRBD1, 6 bases. In germline, CDR1 is SGHNT, CDR2 YYREEE (reference sequence). The CDR3 consists of 16 residues. V lost 3 bases to trimming and J lost 5 bases, with 20 bases between them. CDR3 amino acids: CASSSGRAGVWETQYF. The CDR3 DNA reads as TGTGCCAGCAGCTCGGGTCGGGCAGGGGTGTGGGAGACCCAGTACTTC.

V and J are TRBV14 and TRBJ1-1; TRBD1 might be the D (5 bases). The CDR3 totals 14 residues. Germline loops: CDR1 SGHDN, CDR2 FVKESK. V shed 1 base and J shed 6 bases, with 12 bases lying between them. The DNA for the CDR3 is TGTGCCAGCAGCCAAGTTCCAGGGCGTTCTGAAGCTTTCTTT. It translates to CASSQVPGRSEAFF.

Notes on this clone: Likely a read error: the CDR3 ends without its conserved phenylalanine or tryptophan. The DNA is left out, because the CDR3 cannot be placed on it with certainty; the CDR3 is given as TCRdb lists it. CDR3 sequence: CASSQIMS. V and J are TRBV2 and TRBJ1-2; TRBD1, the table's D call, lacks a check against the DNA. From its first to its last residue, the CDR3 has 8 amino acids. The germline V gene has CDR1 SNHLY and CDR2 FYNNEI.

This clone was observed a single time. The chain carries TRBV7-8 and TRBJ2-1; no definite D call. Germline V gene sequence: CDR1 SGHVS, CDR2 FQNEAQ. The CDR3 is 15 residues long. Trimming cost V 5 bases and J 2 bases, with 13 bases left between them. CDR3 region: CASSPYDDPYNEQFF. As DNA, the CDR3 is TGTGCCAGCAGCCCTTATGACGACCCCTACAATGAGCAGTTCTTC. The full variable domain, its missing parts supplied by reference TRBV7-8 and TRBJ2-1, is GAGVSQSPRYKVAKRGQDVALRCDPISGHVSLFWYQQALGQGPEFLTYFQNEAQLDKSGLPSDRFFAERPEGSVSTLKIQRTQQEDSAVYLCASSPYDDPYNEQFFGPGTRLTVL.

The chain uses TRBV27 and TRBJ1-1, with 7 bases matching TRBD1. In germline, CDR1 is MNHEY, CDR2 SMNVEV (reference sequence). V was clipped by 6 bases and J by 5 bases; unmatched bases: 6. The CDR3 covers 13 residues. The chain's CDR3 is CASRQETGTEAFF. The CDR3 DNA reads as TGTGCCAGCAGACAGGAGACAGGGACTGAAGCTTTCTTT.

In regard to this clone: The sample carries other DNA sequences with the same CDR3. This chain joins TRBV7-2 and TRBJ1-5; maybe TRBD1 (6 bases). Germline CDR1 is SGHTA and CDR2 is FQGNSA. Trimming cost V 1 base and J 7 bases, with 8 bases left between them. The CDR3 length is 13 residues. The CDR3 region is CASSLVGGQPQHF. CDR3 nucleotide sequence: TGTGCCAGCAGCTTAGTAGGGGGGCAGCCCCAGCATTTT.

This clone was seen only once. The CDR3 nucleotides read TGTGCCAGCAGCTTAAGTTCCGGACAGGGGATGAACGAGCAGTACTTC. Residues: CASSLSSGQGMNEQYF. V is TRBV7-2 and J is TRBJ2-7; 9 nucleotides agree with TRBD1. V shed 2 bases, J shed 5 bases, and the junction held 10 bases outside the gene matches. The CDR3 has 16 residues. CDR1 and CDR2 (germline): SGHTA, FQGNSA. The entire variable domain, with the rest obtained from reference TRBV7-2 and TRBJ2-7, is as follows: GAGVSQSPSNKVTEKGKDVELRCDPISGHTALYWYRQSLGQGLEFLIYFQGNSAPDKSGLPSDRFSAERTGGSVSTLTIQRTQQEDSAVYLCASSLSSGQGMNEQYFGPGTRLTVT.

V gene TRBV4-3 combines with J gene TRBJ2-7; 11 bases are a match to TRBD1. The trim removed 1 base at V and 3 bases at J, leaving 5 bases unmatched. In germline, CDR1 is LGHNA, CDR2 YSLEER. CDR3 length: 16 amino acids. In DNA, the CDR3 is TGCGCCAGCAGCCAAGGGACCGGGACAGGGGGCTACGAGCAGTACTTC. It codes for CASSQGTGTGGYEQYF.

V gene TRBV14 combines with J gene TRBJ1-2; D remains unclear. V shed 1 base and J shed 4 bases, with 16 bases lying between them. The CDR3 runs 16 residues. CDR1 SGHDN and CDR2 FVKESK come from the germline V gene. The CDR3 DNA follows: TGTGCCAGCAGCCAAGTTCCAGGATGGAAGGGCTATGGCTACACCTTC. Translating it yields CASSQVPGWKGYGYTF.

The chain joins TRBV11-2 to TRBJ1-2; D unclear. The germline V and J ends were trimmed by 4 bases and 8 bases, with 14 bases remaining between them. CDR3 length: 13 residues. Germline V CDR1 and CDR2: SGHAT, FQNNGV. The DNA for the CDR3 is TGTGCCAGCAGCTCCCCCCGGACCGGGGGCTACACCTTC. This sequence encodes CASSSPRTGGYTF. The entire variable domain, with the rest obtained from reference TRBV11-2 and TRBJ1-2, is as follows: EAGVAQSPRYKIIEKRQSVAFWCNPISGHATLYWYQQILGQGPKLLIQFQNNGVVDDSQLPKDRFSAERLKGVDSTLKIQPAKLEDSAVYLCASSSPRTGGYTFGSGTRLTVV.

The V call is TRBV7-2, the J call TRBJ1-1, with D possibly TRBD1 on 5 matching bases. The germline V gene has CDR1 SGHTA and CDR2 FQGNSA. CDR3 length: 13 amino acids. The V end lost 3 bases, the J end lost 4 bases, and 9 bases lay between the germline ends. In DNA form, the CDR3 reads TGTGCCAGCAGCTTGGGGCGAACCACTGAAGCTTTCTTT. Protein product: CASSLGRTTEAFF.

This sequence joins TRBV6-1 and TRBJ1-2, with TRBD1 matching over 9 bases. Unmatched junction bases numbered 7, after V lost 6 bases and J lost 8 bases. The CDR3 has 13 amino acids. Germline CDR1 is MNHNS and CDR2 is SASEGT. CDR3 region: CASSLGTGLGYTF. In DNA, the CDR3 is TGTGCCAGCAGCCTTGGGACAGGGCTCGGCTACACCTTC.

The chain links TRBV25-1 to TRBJ2-7; D might be TRBD1 (8 bases). Germline lookup yields CDR1 MGHDK and CDR2 SYGVNS. This CDR3 region has 16 residues. Trimming removed 3 bases at V and 5 bases at J, with 20 bases between. CDR3 loop: CASSEGGWTGSHEQYF. CDR3 in DNA: TGTGCCAGCAGTGAGGGAGGGTGGACAGGGAGCCACGAGCAGTACTTC.

The V gene is TRBV7-2, the J gene TRBJ1-5; 9 bases are a match to TRBD1. Per germline, CDR1 SGHTA and CDR2 FQGNSA. The CDR3 loop spans 17 amino acids. V was clipped by 0 bases and J by 7 bases; unmatched bases: 10. This CDR3 is CASSLALDRGIGQPQHF. The CDR3 nucleotides are TGTGCCAGCAGCTTAGCGTTGGACAGGGGCATTGGACAGCCCCAGCATTTT. Complete variable domain (other parts from reference TRBV7-2 and TRBJ1-5): GAGVSQSPSNKVTEKGKDVELRCDPISGHTALYWYRQSLGQGLEFLIYFQGNSAPDKSGLPSDRFSAERTGGSVSTLTIQRTQQEDSAVYLCASSLALDRGIGQPQHFGDGTRLSIL.

The chain employs TRBV6-5 and TRBJ1-2; 8 bases fit TRBD1. The germline gives CDR1 MNHEY, CDR2 SVGAGI. CDR3 length: 15 residues. The ends lost 6 bases at V and 2 bases at J; junction bases unmatched: 8. The CDR3 loop reads CASRPPGQVNYGYTF. CDR3 nucleotide sequence: TGTGCCAGCAGACCCCCGGGACAGGTGAACTATGGCTACACCTTC.